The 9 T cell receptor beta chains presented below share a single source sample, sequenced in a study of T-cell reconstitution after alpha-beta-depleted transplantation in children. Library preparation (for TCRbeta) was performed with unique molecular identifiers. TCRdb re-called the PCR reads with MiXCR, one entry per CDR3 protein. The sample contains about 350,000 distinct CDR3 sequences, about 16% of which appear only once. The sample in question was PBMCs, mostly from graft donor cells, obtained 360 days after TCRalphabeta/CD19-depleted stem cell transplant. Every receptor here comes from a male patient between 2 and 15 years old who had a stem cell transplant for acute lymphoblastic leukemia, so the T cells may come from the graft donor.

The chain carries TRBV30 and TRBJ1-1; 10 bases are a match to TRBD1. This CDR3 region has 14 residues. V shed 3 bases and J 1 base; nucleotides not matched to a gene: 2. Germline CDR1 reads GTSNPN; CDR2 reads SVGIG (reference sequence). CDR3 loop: CAWRGQGRNTEAFF. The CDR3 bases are TGTGCCTGGAGGGGACAGGGGAGGAACACTGAAGCTTTCTTT.

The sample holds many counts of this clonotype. The CDR3 loop is CASSQDPAHDSPLHF. CDR3 coding DNA: TGCGCCAGCAGCCAAGATCCCGCCCATGATTCACCCCTCCACTTT. The chain joins TRBV4-3 to TRBJ1-6; D gene uncertain. Germline loops: CDR1 LGHNA, CDR2 YSLEER. Trimming removed 0 bases from V and 8 bases from J, with 11 bases in between. The CDR3 is 15 amino acids.

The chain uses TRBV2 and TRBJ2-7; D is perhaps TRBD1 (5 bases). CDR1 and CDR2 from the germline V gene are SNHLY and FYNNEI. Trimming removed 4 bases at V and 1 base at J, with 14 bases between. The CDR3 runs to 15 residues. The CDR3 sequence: CASSGMSQGSYEQYF. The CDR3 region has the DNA TGTGCCAGCAGTGGTATGAGCCAGGGATCCTACGAGCAGTACTTC. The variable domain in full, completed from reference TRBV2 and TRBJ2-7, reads EPEVTQTPSHQVTQMGQEVILRCVPISNHLYFYWYRQILGQKVEFLVSFYNNEISEKSEIFDDQFSVERPDGSNFTLKIRSTKLEDSAMYFCASSGMSQGSYEQYFGPGTRLTVT.

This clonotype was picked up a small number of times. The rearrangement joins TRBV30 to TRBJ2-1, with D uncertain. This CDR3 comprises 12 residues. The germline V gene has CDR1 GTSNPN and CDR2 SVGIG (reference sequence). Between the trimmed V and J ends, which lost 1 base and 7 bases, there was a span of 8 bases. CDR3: CAWSGISNEQFF. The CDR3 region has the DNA TGTGCCTGGAGTGGCATAAGTAATGAGCAGTTCTTC.

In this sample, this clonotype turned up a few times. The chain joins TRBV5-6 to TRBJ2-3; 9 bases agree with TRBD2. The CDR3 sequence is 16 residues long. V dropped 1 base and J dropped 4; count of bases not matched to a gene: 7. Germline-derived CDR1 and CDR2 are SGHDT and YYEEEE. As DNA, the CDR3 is TGTGCCAGCAGCTTGTGGCGAGCGGGAGGCCCAGATACGCAGTATTTT. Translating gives CASSLWRAGGPDTQYF.

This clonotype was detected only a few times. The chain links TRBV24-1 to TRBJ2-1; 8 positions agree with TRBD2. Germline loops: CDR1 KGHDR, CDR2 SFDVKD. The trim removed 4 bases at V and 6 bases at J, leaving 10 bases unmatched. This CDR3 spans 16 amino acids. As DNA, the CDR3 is TGTGCCACCAGTGACCCGGCGGGGGGACGGATCAATGAGCAGTTCTTC. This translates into CATSDPAGGRINEQFF.

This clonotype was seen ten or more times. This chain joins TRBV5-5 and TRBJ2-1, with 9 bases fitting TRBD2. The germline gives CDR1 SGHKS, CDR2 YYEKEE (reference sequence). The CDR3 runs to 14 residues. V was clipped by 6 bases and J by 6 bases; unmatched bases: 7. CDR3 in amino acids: CASMLAGPSNEQFF. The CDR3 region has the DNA TGTGCCAGCATGCTAGCGGGACCGTCCAATGAGCAGTTCTTC.

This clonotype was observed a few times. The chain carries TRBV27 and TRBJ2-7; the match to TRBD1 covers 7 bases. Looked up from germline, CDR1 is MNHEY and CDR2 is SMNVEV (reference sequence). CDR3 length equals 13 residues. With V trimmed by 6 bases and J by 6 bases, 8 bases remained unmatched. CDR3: CASSPGGPFEQYF. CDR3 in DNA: TGTGCCAGCAGCCCAGGGGGACCTTTCGAGCAGTACTTC.

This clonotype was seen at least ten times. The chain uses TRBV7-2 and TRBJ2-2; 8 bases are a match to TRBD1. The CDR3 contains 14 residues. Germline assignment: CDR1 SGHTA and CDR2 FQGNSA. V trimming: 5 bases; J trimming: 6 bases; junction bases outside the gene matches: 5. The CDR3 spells CASSPQTGAGELFF. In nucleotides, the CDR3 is TGTGCCAGCAGCCCGCAGACAGGGGCCGGGGAGCTGTTTTTT.